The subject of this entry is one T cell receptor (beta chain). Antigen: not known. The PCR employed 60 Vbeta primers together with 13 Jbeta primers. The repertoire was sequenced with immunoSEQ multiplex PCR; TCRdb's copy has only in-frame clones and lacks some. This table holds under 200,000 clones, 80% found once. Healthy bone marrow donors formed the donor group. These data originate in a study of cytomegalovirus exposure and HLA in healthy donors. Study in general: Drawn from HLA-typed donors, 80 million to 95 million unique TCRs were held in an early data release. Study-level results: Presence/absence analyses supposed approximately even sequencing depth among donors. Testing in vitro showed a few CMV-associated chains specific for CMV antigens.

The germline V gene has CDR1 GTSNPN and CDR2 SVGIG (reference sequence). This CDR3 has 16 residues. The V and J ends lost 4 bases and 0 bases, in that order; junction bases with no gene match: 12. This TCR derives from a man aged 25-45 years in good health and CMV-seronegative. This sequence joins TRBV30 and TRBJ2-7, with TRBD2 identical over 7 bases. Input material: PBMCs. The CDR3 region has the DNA TGTGCCTGGAATTGGGGGGGAAGCGGTCCCTCCTACGAGCAGTACTTC. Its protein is CAWNWGGSGPSYEQYF.